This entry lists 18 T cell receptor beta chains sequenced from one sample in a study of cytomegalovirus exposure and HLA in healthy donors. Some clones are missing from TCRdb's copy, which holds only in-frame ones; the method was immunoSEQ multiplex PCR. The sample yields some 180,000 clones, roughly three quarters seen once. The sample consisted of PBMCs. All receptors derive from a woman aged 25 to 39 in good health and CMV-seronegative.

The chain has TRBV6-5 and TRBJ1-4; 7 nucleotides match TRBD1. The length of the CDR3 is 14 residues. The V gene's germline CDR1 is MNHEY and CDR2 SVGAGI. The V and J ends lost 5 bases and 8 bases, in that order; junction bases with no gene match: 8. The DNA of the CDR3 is TGTGCCAGCAGTCGGGACAGCCCGGGAGAAAAACTGTTTTTT. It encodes CASSRDSPGEKLFF.

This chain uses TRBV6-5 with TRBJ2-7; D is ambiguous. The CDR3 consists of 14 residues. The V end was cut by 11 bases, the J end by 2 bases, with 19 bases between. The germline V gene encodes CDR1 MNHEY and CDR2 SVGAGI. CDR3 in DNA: TGTGCCTCCCTATCTCGAGGCAGAACCTACGAGCAGTACTTC. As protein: CASLSRGRTYEQYF.

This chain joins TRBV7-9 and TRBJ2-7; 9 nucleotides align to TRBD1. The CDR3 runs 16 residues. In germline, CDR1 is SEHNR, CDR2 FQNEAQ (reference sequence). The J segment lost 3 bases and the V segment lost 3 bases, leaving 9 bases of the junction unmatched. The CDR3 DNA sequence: TGTGCCAGCAGCTTTCATCCGGGACAGGGAATCTACGAGCAGTACTTC. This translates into CASSFHPGQGIYEQYF.

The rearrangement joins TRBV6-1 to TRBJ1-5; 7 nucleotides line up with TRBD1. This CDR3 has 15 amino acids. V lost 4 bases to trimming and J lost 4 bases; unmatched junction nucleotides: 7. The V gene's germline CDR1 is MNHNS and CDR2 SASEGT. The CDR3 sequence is CASSASTGRNQPQHF. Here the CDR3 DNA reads TGTGCCAGCAGTGCCTCGACAGGGAGGAATCAGCCCCAGCATTTT.

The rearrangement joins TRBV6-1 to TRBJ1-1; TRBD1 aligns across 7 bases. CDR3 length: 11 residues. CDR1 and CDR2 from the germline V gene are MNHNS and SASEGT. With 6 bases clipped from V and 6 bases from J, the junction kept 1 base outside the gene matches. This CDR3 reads CASRGTAEAFF. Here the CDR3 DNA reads TGTGCCAGCAGGGGGACAGCTGAAGCTTTCTTT.

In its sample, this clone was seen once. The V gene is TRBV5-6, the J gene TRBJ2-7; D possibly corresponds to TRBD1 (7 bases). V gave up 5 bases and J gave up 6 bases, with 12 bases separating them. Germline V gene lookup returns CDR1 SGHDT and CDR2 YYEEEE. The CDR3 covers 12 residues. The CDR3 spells CASRLEGAEQYF. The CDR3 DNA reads TGTGCCAGCAGACTGGAGGGGGCCGAGCAGTACTTC.

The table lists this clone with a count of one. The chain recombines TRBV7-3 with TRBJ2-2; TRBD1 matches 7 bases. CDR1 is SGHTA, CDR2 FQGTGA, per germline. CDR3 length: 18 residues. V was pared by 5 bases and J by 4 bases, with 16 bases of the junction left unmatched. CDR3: CASSPSLGARGFTGELFF. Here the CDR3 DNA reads TGTGCCAGCAGCCCCTCCTTAGGAGCCAGGGGGTTCACCGGGGAGCTGTTTTTT. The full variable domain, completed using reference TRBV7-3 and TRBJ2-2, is GAGVSQTPSNKVTEKGKYVELRCDPISGHTALYWYRQSLGQGPEFLIYFQGTGAADDSGLPNDRFFAVRPEGSVSTLKIQRTERGDSAVYLCASSPSLGARGFTGELFFGEGSRLTVL.

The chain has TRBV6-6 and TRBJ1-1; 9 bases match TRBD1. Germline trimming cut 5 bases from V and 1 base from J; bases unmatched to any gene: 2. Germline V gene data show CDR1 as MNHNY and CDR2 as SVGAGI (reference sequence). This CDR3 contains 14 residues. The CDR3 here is CASSMDRGNTEAFF. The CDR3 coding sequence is TGTGCCAGCAGTATGGACAGGGGGAACACTGAAGCTTTCTTT.

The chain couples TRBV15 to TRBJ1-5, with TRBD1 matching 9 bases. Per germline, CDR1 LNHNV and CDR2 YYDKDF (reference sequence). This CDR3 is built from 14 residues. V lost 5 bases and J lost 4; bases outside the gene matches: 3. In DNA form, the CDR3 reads TGTGCCACCAGCGGGGGACAGGGAAATCAGCCCCAGCATTTT. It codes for CATSGGQGNQPQHF.

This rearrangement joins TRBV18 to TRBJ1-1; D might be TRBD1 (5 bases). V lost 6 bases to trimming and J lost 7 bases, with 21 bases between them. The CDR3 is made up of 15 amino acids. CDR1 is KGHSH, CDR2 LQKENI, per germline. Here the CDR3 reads CASSPGAAGRGEAFF. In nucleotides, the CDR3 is TGTGCCAGCTCCCCCGGCGCAGCGGGACGCGGTGAAGCTTTCTTT.

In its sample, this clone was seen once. DNA for the CDR3: TGTGCCAGCAGCTCAATTGGGACAGTTACTGAAGCTTTCTTT. It encodes CASSSIGTVTEAFF. The chain recombines TRBV5-6 with TRBJ1-1; TRBD1 matches 7 bases. Germline CDR1 SGHDT, CDR2 YYEEEE. CDR3 length: 14 amino acids. V shed 3 bases, J shed 5 bases, and the junction held 7 bases outside the gene matches.

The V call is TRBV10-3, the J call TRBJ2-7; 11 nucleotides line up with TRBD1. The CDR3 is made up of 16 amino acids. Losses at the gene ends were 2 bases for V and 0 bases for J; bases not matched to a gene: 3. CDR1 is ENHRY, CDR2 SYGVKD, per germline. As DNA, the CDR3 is TGTGCCATCAGTGAGGTCGGGACAGGGGGCTCCTACGAGCAGTACTTC. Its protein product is CAISEVGTGGSYEQYF.

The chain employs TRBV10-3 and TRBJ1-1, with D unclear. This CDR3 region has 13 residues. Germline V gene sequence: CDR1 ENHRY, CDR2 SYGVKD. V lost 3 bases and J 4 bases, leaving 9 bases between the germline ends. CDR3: CAISDTRRTEAFF. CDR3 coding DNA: TGTGCCATCAGTGACACTCGCCGCACTGAAGCTTTCTTT.

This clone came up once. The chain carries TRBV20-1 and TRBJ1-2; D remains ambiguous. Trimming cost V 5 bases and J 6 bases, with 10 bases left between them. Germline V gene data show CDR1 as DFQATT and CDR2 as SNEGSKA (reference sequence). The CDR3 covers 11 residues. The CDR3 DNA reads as TGCAGTGCTCCCGTCCAGAATGGCTACACCTTC. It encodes CSAPVQNGYTF.

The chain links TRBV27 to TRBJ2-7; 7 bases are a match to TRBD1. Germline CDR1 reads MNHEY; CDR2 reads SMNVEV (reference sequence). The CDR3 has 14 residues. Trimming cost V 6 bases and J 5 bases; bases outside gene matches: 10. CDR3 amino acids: CASRTGFGWDEQYF. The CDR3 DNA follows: TGTGCCAGCAGGACAGGGTTTGGGTGGGACGAGCAGTACTTC.

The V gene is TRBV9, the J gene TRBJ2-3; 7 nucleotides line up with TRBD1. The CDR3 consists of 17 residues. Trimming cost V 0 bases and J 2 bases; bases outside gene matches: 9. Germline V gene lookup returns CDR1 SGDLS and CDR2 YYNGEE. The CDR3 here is CASSVEAGTALTDTQYF. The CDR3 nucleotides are TGTGCCAGCAGCGTAGAGGCCGGGACAGCACTCACAGATACGCAGTATTTT. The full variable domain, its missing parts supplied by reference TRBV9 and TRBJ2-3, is DSGVTQTPKHLITATGQRVTLRCSPRSGDLSVYWYQQSLDQGLQFLIQYYNGEERAKGNILERFSAQQFPDLHSELNLSSLELGDSALYFCASSVEAGTALTDTQYFGPGTRLTVL.

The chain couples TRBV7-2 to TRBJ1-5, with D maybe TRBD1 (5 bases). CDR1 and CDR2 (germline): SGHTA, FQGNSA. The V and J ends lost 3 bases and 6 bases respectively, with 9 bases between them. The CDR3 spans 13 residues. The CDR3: CASSFSGIQPQHF. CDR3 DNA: TGTGCCAGCAGCTTCTCAGGGATTCAGCCCCAGCATTTT.

The CDR3 sequence: CASSFTGSGANVLTF. The CDR3 bases are TGTGCCAGCAGTTTTACAGGCTCTGGGGCCAACGTCCTGACTTTC. The chain links TRBV27 to TRBJ2-6, with D tentatively TRBD1 (5 bases). Germline V gene sequence: CDR1 MNHEY, CDR2 SMNVEV (reference sequence). The CDR3 is made up of 15 amino acids. V lost 3 bases and J lost 0, with 6 bases in between. Supplemented by reference TRBV27 and TRBJ2-6, the full variable domain reads EAQVTQNPRYLITVTGKKLTVTCSQNMNHEYMSWYRQDPGLGLRQIYYSMNVEVTDKGDVPEGYKVSRKEKRNFPLILESPSPNQTSLYFCASSFTGSGANVLTFGAGSRLTVL.